These 23 T cell receptor beta chains originate from one sample sequenced in a study of cytomegalovirus exposure and HLA in healthy donors. Sequencing was performed with immunoSEQ multiplex PCR; in TCRdb, only in-frame clones are kept and a portion is missing. Of tens of thousands of clones in the sample, 80% to 95% were seen once. Sequencing used PBMCs. These receptors were obtained from a woman between 18 and 29 years old in good health and CMV-seronegative.

This clone turned up a few times. The gene calls are TRBV14 and TRBJ2-2; 9 bases fit TRBD1. J lost 6 bases, V lost 3 bases, and 5 bases had no gene match. CDR3 length: 15 amino acids. CDR1 is SGHDN and CDR2 is FVKESK in the germline V gene. The CDR3 loop reads CASSHGQGFPGELFF. CDR3 sequence (DNA): TGTGCCAGCAGCCACGGACAGGGGTTTCCCGGGGAGCTGTTTTTT.

This clone appeared a single time. V gene TRBV11-1 combines with J gene TRBJ2-7, with a tentative D call TRBD1 (6 bases). Germline CDR1 SGHAT, CDR2 FQDESV (reference sequence). This CDR3 spans 14 amino acids. Trimming left V 2 bases short and J 2 bases short, with 10 bases between. The CDR3 loop is CASSLSSGAYEQYF. Written as DNA, the CDR3 is TGTGCCAGCAGCTTATCTTCAGGGGCCTACGAGCAGTACTTC.

The chain links TRBV20-1 to TRBJ2-1, with D possibly being TRBD2 (6 bases). V shed 3 bases and J shed 10 bases, with 10 bases lying between them. The CDR3 runs to 11 residues. Germline values: CDR1 DFQATT, CDR2 SNEGSKA (reference sequence). The DNA for the CDR3 is TGCAGTGCTAGTTGGCGGGGAGAGCAGTTCTTC. It specifies CSASWRGEQFF.

This sequence joins TRBV6-5 and TRBJ1-3; D is unclear. Deletions cut 5 bases from V and 2 bases from J, with 10 bases between. Per germline, CDR1 MNHEY and CDR2 SVGAGI. The CDR3 has 14 residues. CDR3 in DNA: TGTGCCAGCAGTCCGGCGGGGACTGGAAACACCATATATTTT. It codes for CASSPAGTGNTIYF.

In regard to this clone: Other nucleotide sequences in the sample specify the same CDR3. The V call is TRBV4-3, the J call TRBJ1-5; 9 bases match TRBD1. This CDR3 is 13 amino acids long. The V and J ends lost 3 bases and 6 bases, in that order; junction bases with no gene match: 0. Germline-derived CDR1 and CDR2 are LGHNA and YSLEER. The CDR3 DNA is TGCGCCAGCAGCCAGGACAGGGGTCAGCCCCAGCATTTT. This gives the protein CASSQDRGQPQHF.

The V and J genes are TRBV6-1 and TRBJ2-1; 9 bases are shared with TRBD2. The V segment lost 6 bases and the J segment 8 bases; nucleotides outside the gene matches: 5. Germline V gives CDR1 MNHNS, CDR2 SASEGT. The CDR3 spans 13 residues. CDR3 residues: CASRRGGRDEQFF. CDR3 sequence (DNA): TGTGCCAGCAGGCGGGGCGGGAGGGATGAGCAGTTCTTC.

The CDR3, as DNA: TGTGCCAGCTCACCACGACAGGGGGATACGCAGTATTTT. This encodes CASSPRQGDTQYF. The chain uses TRBV18 and TRBJ2-3, with 8 nucleotides matching TRBD1. V gave up 1 base and J gave up 6 bases; unmatched junction bases: 0. The CDR3 sequence is 13 residues long. Germline CDR1 is KGHSH and CDR2 is LQKENI.

The chain joins TRBV10-3 to TRBJ2-3; D may be TRBD1 (5 bases). This CDR3 is 16 amino acids long. The germline CDR1 and CDR2 sequences are ENHRY and SYGVKD. V was shortened by 0 bases and J by 1 base, with 11 bases between the two germline ends. The DNA of the CDR3 is TGTGCCATCAGTGAGTCTGTGACAGCTCGCACAGATACGCAGTATTTT. Translated: CAISESVTARTDTQYF.

The chain combines TRBV7-8 with TRBJ1-1; D perhaps matches TRBD1 (5 bases). CDR1 is SGHVS and CDR2 is FQNEAQ in the germline V gene. This CDR3 has 14 residues. Trimming cost V 5 bases and J 12 bases, with 22 bases left between them. The CDR3 bases are TGTGCCAGCAGCCCCCAAAGGAGCCCGGGGGGAACTTTCTTT. Its protein product is CASSPQRSPGGTFF.

V gene TRBV7-9 combines with J gene TRBJ1-1, with D maybe TRBD1 (6 bases). The V end was cut by 5 bases, the J end by 0 bases, with 16 bases between. Germline V CDR1 and CDR2: SEHNR, FQNEAQ (reference sequence). The CDR3 sequence is 16 residues long. CDR3: CASSRTVPTLNTEAFF. In DNA, the CDR3 is TGTGCCAGCAGCCGGACAGTGCCTACCCTGAACACTGAAGCTTTCTTT.

V usage is TRBV19 and J usage is TRBJ1-1; possible D gene TRBD1, 5 bases. Germline V gene data show CDR1 as LNHDA and CDR2 as SQIVND (reference sequence). With 4 bases removed from V and 0 bases from J, the gap between germline ends came to 6 bases. The CDR3 is 13 residues long. CDR3 residues: CASSTGLNTEAFF. CDR3 nucleotide sequence: TGTGCCAGTAGTACAGGGTTGAACACTGAAGCTTTCTTT. Filled out from reference TRBV19 and TRBJ1-1, the complete variable domain reads DGGITQSPKYLFRKEGQNVTLSCEQNLNHDAMYWYRQDPGQGLRLIYYSQIVNDFQKGDIAEGYSVSREKKESFPLTVTSAQKNPTAFYLCASSTGLNTEAFFGQGTRLTVV.

The chain joins TRBV4-3 to TRBJ1-3; D remains unclear. V was clipped by 4 bases and J by 0 bases, with 10 bases between them. Germline loops: CDR1 LGHNA, CDR2 YSLEER. CDR3 length equals 15 residues. CDR3 sequence reads: CASSPGGHSGNTIYF. CDR3 in DNA: TGCGCCAGCAGCCCGGGAGGGCACTCTGGAAACACCATATATTTT.

The chain couples TRBV7-6 to TRBJ1-2, with D perhaps matching TRBD1 (5 bases). The CDR3 is 17 amino acids. The V and J ends lost 3 bases and 2 bases respectively, with 19 bases between them. The germline CDR1 and CDR2 sequences are SGHVS and FNYEAQ. This chain's CDR3 is CASSLGAAGFGNYGYTF. The CDR3 nucleotides are TGTGCCAGCAGCTTGGGCGCAGCAGGGTTTGGGAACTATGGCTACACCTTC.

The chain couples TRBV4-3 to TRBJ2-2; 8 bases fit TRBD1. Germline V gene sequence: CDR1 LGHNA, CDR2 YSLEER. The CDR3 contains 16 residues. After removal of 1 base from V and 3 bases from J, the junction contained 4 bases not matched to a gene. CDR3 amino acids: CASSQAAGGHTGELFF. As DNA, the CDR3 is TGCGCCAGCAGCCAAGCCGCAGGGGGCCACACCGGGGAGCTGTTTTTT.

The chain is built from TRBV29-1 and TRBJ2-1; tentative D call: TRBD2 (5 bases). V was cut by 4 bases and J by 7 bases, with 14 bases left in between. The CDR3 has 13 amino acids. Germline CDR1 SQVTM, CDR2 ANQGSEA. The CDR3 bases are TGCAGCGTTGGTCGGACTGACACAAATGAGCAGTTCTTC. The encoded protein is CSVGRTDTNEQFF.

The genes are TRBV4-1 and TRBJ2-1, with 11 bases lining up with TRBD1. Germline values: CDR1 MGHRA, CDR2 YSYEKL. V gave up 0 bases and J gave up 4 bases; unmatched junction bases: 14. The CDR3 runs to 20 residues. The CDR3 loop is CASSQDGEGQGAPGYNEQFF. CDR3 DNA sequence: TGCGCCAGCAGCCAAGATGGGGAAGGACAGGGGGCGCCCGGTTACAATGAGCAGTTCTTC.

DNA of the CDR3: TGTGCCAGCAGATCCGGGGTGAGCAATCAGCCCCAGCATTTT. Translating gives CASRSGVSNQPQHF. The rearrangement uses TRBV27 and TRBJ1-5; D remains ambiguous. The V gene's germline CDR1 is MNHEY and CDR2 SMNVEV (reference sequence). The CDR3 is made up of 14 amino acids. The V gene lost 6 bases and the J gene lost 1 base, with 10 bases spanning the gap.

V and J are TRBV18 and TRBJ1-3; D remains ambiguous. V gave up 0 bases and J gave up 4 bases, with 10 bases separating them. Per germline, CDR1 KGHSH and CDR2 LQKENI. CDR3 length: 15 residues. The CDR3 sequence: CASSPPPVSGNTIYF. The CDR3 DNA is TGTGCCAGCTCACCACCGCCAGTCTCAGGAAACACCATATATTTT.

J is TRBJ2-7 and V is TRBV6-7; perhaps TRBD2 as D (5 bases). Being an ORF, TRBV6-7 has a function that is uncertain. Trimming left V 5 bases short and J 5 bases short, with 22 bases between. There are 16 residues in the CDR3. CDR3 bases: TGTGCCAGCAGTCCGTCCGGTCTCGGGGAAATAGACGAGCAGTACGTC. As protein: CASSPSGLGEIDEQYV.

This clone was recorded once. This rearrangement joins TRBV7-9 to TRBJ1-2; 7 bases fit TRBD1. Germline values: CDR1 SEHNR, CDR2 FQNEAQ (reference sequence). This CDR3 spans 14 amino acids. The ends lost 6 bases at V and 4 bases at J; junction bases unmatched: 8. CDR3 sequence reads: CASRGTGEIYGYTF. The CDR3 nucleotides are TGTGCCAGCAGGGGAACAGGGGAAATCTATGGCTACACCTTC. Filled out from reference TRBV7-9 and TRBJ1-2, the complete variable domain reads DTGVSQNPRHKITKRGQNVTFRCDPISEHNRLYWYRQTLGQGPEFLTYFQNEAQLEKSRLLSDRFSAERPKGSFSTLEIQRTEQGDSAMYLCASRGTGEIYGYTFGSGTRLTVV.

The chain combines TRBV2 with TRBJ2-2; 8 nucleotides align to TRBD1. Per the germline V gene, CDR1 is SNHLY and CDR2 is FYNNEI. With 3 bases clipped from V and 5 bases from J, the junction kept 5 bases outside the gene matches. The CDR3 is 15 amino acids. This CDR3 reads CASSEWDRRTGELFF. The CDR3 DNA reads TGTGCCAGCAGTGAGTGGGACAGGCGGACCGGGGAGCTGTTTTTT.

The chain has TRBV4-1 and TRBJ1-5; D gene unclear. This CDR3 has 14 amino acids. CDR1 and CDR2 (germline): MGHRA, YSYEKL. V was pared by 2 bases and J by 3 bases, with 8 bases between. The CDR3 DNA reads TGCGCCAGCAGCCAACAAACAGTCAATCAGCCCCAGCATTTT. It encodes CASSQQTVNQPQHF.

CDR3 region: CASSSGSANTYGYTF. The CDR3 DNA is TGTGCCAGTAGTTCCGGTTCTGCCAATACCTATGGCTACACCTTC. The chain combines TRBV19 with TRBJ1-2; no clear D gene. CDR1 is LNHDA and CDR2 is SQIVND in the germline V gene (reference sequence). This CDR3 has 15 residues. The ends were cut back, 5 bases at V and 4 bases at J, with 17 bases in the middle.